Following are 21 T cell receptor beta chains from one sample sequenced in a study of early T cells in non-severe SARS-CoV-2 infection. TCRdb redid the calling of the 5' RACE reads with MiXCR, one entry per CDR3 protein. The repertoire holds approximately 77,000 distinct CDR3 sequences, with 12% as singletons. The material sequenced was whole blood, taken at baseline. All receptors come from an adult who was a healthcare worker with PCR-confirmed SARS-CoV-2 infection or an uninfected control (not recorded which). The donor label of this sample is uncertain.

There are many counts of this clonotype. The chain has TRBV9 and TRBJ2-1, with a weak D call TRBD1 (5 bases). Trimming cost V 3 bases and J 7 bases, with 8 bases left between them. The CDR3 spans 12 residues. Germline-derived CDR1 and CDR2 are SGDLS and YYNGEE. This chain's CDR3 is CASSAYRNEQFF. In nucleotides, the CDR3 is TGTGCCAGCAGCGCTTACAGGAATGAGCAGTTCTTC.

This clonotype came up a few times. The gene calls are TRBV4-1 and TRBJ2-1; no reliable D call. With 2 bases removed from V and 12 bases from J, the gap between germline ends came to 20 bases. This CDR3 comprises 15 residues. Germline CDR1 reads MGHRA; CDR2 reads YSYEKL. The CDR3 region is CASSQPPAGRVLQFF. In DNA, the CDR3 is TGCGCCAGCAGCCAACCGCCCGCCGGCCGGGTTCTGCAGTTCTTC.

This clonotype showed up many times. The chain joins TRBV20-1 to TRBJ2-4; 9 bases line up with TRBD1. Germline loops: CDR1 DFQATT, CDR2 SNEGSKA (reference sequence). The CDR3 is made up of 14 amino acids. The ends lost 7 bases at V and 4 bases at J; junction bases unmatched: 8. CDR3 DNA sequence: TGCAGTGTCCTGACCGGGACAGGGAAAAACATTCAGTACTTC. Encoded protein: CSVLTGTGKNIQYF.

This clonotype showed up just a few times. The chain has TRBV7-6 and TRBJ2-4, with D perhaps TRBD1 (6 bases). V gave up 4 bases and J gave up 1 base, with 11 bases separating them. The CDR3 is 15 residues long. Germline CDR1 SGHVS, CDR2 FNYEAQ. In nucleotides, the CDR3 is TGTGCCAGCAGCTCGATCCAGGGGGCCAAAAACATTCAGTACTTC. Translation gives CASSSIQGAKNIQYF.

The V gene is TRBV4-2, the J gene TRBJ2-7, with 14 bases aligning to TRBD2. V shed 3 bases, J shed 2 bases, and the junction held 3 bases outside the gene matches. The CDR3 extends over 16 amino acids. Germline CDR1 and CDR2: LGHNA and YNFKEQ. CDR3 in DNA: TGTGCCAGCAGCCAGACTAGCGGGGGGGCCCCCTACGAGCAGTACTTC. Translating gives CASSQTSGGAPYEQYF.

Ten or more counts support this clonotype. The CDR3 protein is CASSLDRLTEAFF. DNA of the CDR3: TGTGCCAGCTCACTCGACAGGCTCACTGAAGCTTTCTTT. The chain joins TRBV18 to TRBJ1-1, with a possible D match to TRBD1 (6 bases). Per the germline V gene, CDR1 is KGHSH and CDR2 is LQKENI. V lost 4 bases to trimming and J lost 4 bases, with 10 bases between them. There are 13 residues in the CDR3.

This clonotype has more than one count but fewer than ten. This sequence joins TRBV6-5 and TRBJ1-1; TRBD1 agrees at 8 bases. Trimming cost V 6 bases and J 6 bases; bases outside gene matches: 12. Looked up from germline, CDR1 is MNHEY and CDR2 is SVGAGI. The CDR3 runs 15 residues. CDR3 region: CASRSGQGIGSEAFF. The CDR3 DNA follows: TGTGCCAGCAGAAGCGGACAGGGAATTGGGTCTGAAGCTTTCTTT.

This clonotype has only a few counts. This chain uses TRBV7-6 with TRBJ2-1; TRBD2 aligns across 9 bases. Germline V lookup: CDR1 SGHVS, CDR2 FNYEAQ. Trimming removed 3 bases from V and 8 bases from J; junction bases left unmatched: 11. The length of the CDR3 is 16 residues. CDR3 DNA: TGTGCCAGCAGCTTTAGCGGGGGAGCGGGAATCGATGAGCAGTTCTTC. It yields the protein CASSFSGGAGIDEQFF.

This clonotype was found many times. The chain employs TRBV6-5 and TRBJ1-5, with D tentatively TRBD1 (6 bases). V gave up 6 bases and J gave up 4 bases, with 10 bases separating them. CDR1 and CDR2 from the germline V gene are MNHEY and SVGAGI. The CDR3 runs 13 residues. The CDR3 nucleotides read TGTGCCAGCAGGGGAGGGGGGAATCAGCCCCAGCATTTT. It encodes CASRGGGNQPQHF.

This clonotype was observed a few times. The V and J genes are TRBV28 and TRBJ1-2; D gene ambiguous. The CDR3 is 13 amino acids. The germline gives CDR1 MDHEN, CDR2 SYDVKM. The ends were cut back, 6 bases at V and 3 bases at J, with 11 bases in the middle. The CDR3 is CASSPGPHYGYTF. CDR3 bases: TGTGCCAGCAGCCCCGGACCTCACTATGGCTACACCTTC.

This clonotype was detected a few times. The gene calls are TRBV20-1 and TRBJ1-2; 7 bases are a match to TRBD1. Germline trimming cut 5 bases from V and 4 bases from J; bases unmatched to any gene: 7. Germline CDR1 and CDR2: DFQATT and SNEGSKA (reference sequence). The CDR3 loop spans 13 amino acids. In DNA, the CDR3 is TGCAGTGCTCCAACCGGGACAGCCTATGGCTACACCTTC. Translating it yields CSAPTGTAYGYTF.

The sample holds many counts of this clonotype. This chain links TRBV7-2 with TRBJ2-2; no clear D. The V gene's germline CDR1 is SGHTA and CDR2 FQGNSA. V was trimmed by 5 bases and J by 6 bases, leaving 7 bases between them. The CDR3 is made up of 12 amino acids. This CDR3 reads CASSLPAGELFF. The CDR3 region has the DNA TGTGCCAGCAGCCTTCCGGCCGGGGAGCTGTTTTTT.

This clonotype was counted ten times or more. The rearrangement uses TRBV2 and TRBJ2-1, with 7 bases matching TRBD1. CDR3 length: 16 residues. The germline gives CDR1 SNHLY, CDR2 FYNNEI. With 6 bases clipped from V and 0 bases from J, the junction kept 8 bases outside the gene matches. DNA of the CDR3: TGTGCCAGCAGGGCTTCGACAGGGCGCTCCTACAATGAGCAGTTCTTC. This encodes CASRASTGRSYNEQFF. Filled out from reference TRBV2 and TRBJ2-1, the complete variable domain reads EPEVTQTPSHQVTQMGQEVILRCVPISNHLYFYWYRQILGQKVEFLVSFYNNEISEKSEIFDDQFSVERPDGSNFTLKIRSTKLEDSAMYFCASRASTGRSYNEQFFGPGTRLTVL.

This clonotype was found a few times. The J gene is TRBJ1-4, the V gene TRBV30, with D possibly being TRBD1 (6 bases). From germline, CDR1 is GTSNPN and CDR2 SVGIG (reference sequence). V dropped 3 bases and J dropped 8 bases, with 13 bases sitting between them. This CDR3 spans 13 amino acids. This CDR3 reads CAWSTGLGEKLFF. In DNA, the CDR3 is TGTGCCTGGAGCACAGGGTTAGGAGAAAAACTGTTTTTT. Complete variable domain (other parts from reference TRBV30 and TRBJ1-4): SQTIHQWPATLVQPVGSPLSLECTVEGTSNPNLYWYRQAAGRGLQLLFYSVGIGQISSEVPQNLSASRPQDRQFILSSKKLLLSDSGFYLCAWSTGLGEKLFFGSGTQLSVL.

This clonotype has more than one count but fewer than ten. J is TRBJ1-1 and V is TRBV29-1; D may be TRBD1 (5 bases). The CDR3 covers 14 residues. From germline, CDR1 is SQVTM and CDR2 ANQGSEA. Trimming removed 6 bases from V and 1 base from J, with 15 bases in between. The CDR3 nucleotides are TGCAGCGTGGGTCGGGGCCACCCGAACACTGAAGCTTTCTTT. Translated: CSVGRGHPNTEAFF.

The rearrangement uses TRBV18 and TRBJ1-3; D is undetermined. The CDR3 runs to 15 residues. V dropped 0 bases and J dropped 0 bases, with 6 bases sitting between them. Germline V gene lookup returns CDR1 KGHSH and CDR2 LQKENI. CDR3 sequence: CASSPPASSGNTIYF. CDR3 DNA: TGTGCCAGCTCACCACCGGCGAGCTCTGGAAACACCATATATTTT.

The DNA for the CDR3 is TGTGCCAGCAGCCGCGAGGCAGGGCACGAGCAGTACTTC. It translates to CASSREAGHEQYF. This chain connects TRBV7-2 to TRBJ2-7, with D maybe TRBD1 (5 bases). Germline CDR1 and CDR2: SGHTA and FQGNSA. The V and J ends lost 5 bases and 5 bases respectively, with 13 bases between them. The CDR3 spans 13 residues.

This clonotype was counted between two and nine times. V and J are TRBV15 and TRBJ1-1; 12 nucleotides match TRBD1. Germline-derived CDR1 and CDR2 are LNHNV and YYDKDF (reference sequence). V dropped 1 base and J dropped 10; count of bases not matched to a gene: 7. The CDR3 extends over 15 amino acids. The CDR3 reads CATSRVRGQGASAFF. In DNA form, the CDR3 reads TGTGCCACCAGCAGAGTTCGGGGACAGGGGGCGTCAGCTTTCTTT. Variable domain in full (rest from reference TRBV15 and TRBJ1-1): DAMVIQNPRYQVTQFGKPVTLSCSQTLNHNVMYWYQQKSSQAPKLLFHYYDKDFNNEADTPDNFQSRRPNTSFCFLDIRSPGLGDTAMYLCATSRVRGQGASAFFGQGTRLTVV.

This clonotype appeared a few times. V usage is TRBV20-1 and J usage is TRBJ2-1; D is unresolved. V gave up 0 bases and J gave up 8 bases, with 2 bases separating them. Germline V gene lookup returns CDR1 DFQATT and CDR2 SNEGSKA (reference sequence). The CDR3 has 10 amino acids. CDR3 DNA sequence: TGCAGTGCTAGAGATCATGAGCAGTTCTTC. It is translated as CSARDHEQFF.

This rearrangement joins TRBV9 to TRBJ2-3; D gene ambiguous. The CDR3 is made up of 14 amino acids. From germline, CDR1 is SGDLS and CDR2 YYNGEE. Trimming shortened V by 0 bases and J by 5 bases, and 10 bases separated the two germline ends. The CDR3 coding sequence is TGTGCCAGCAGCGTAGATAGCCCCCTAGATACGCAGTATTTT. This codes for CASSVDSPLDTQYF.

The gene calls are TRBV12-3 or TRBV12-4 and TRBJ1-1; D is ambiguous. Trimming removed 3 bases from V and 4 bases from J, with 15 bases in between. This CDR3 comprises 15 residues. CDR3 region: CASSFGSLAVTEAFF. CDR3 DNA: TGTGCCAGCAGTTTCGGCTCTCTGGCGGTCACTGAAGCTTTCTTT.